The sequence of this T cell receptor (beta chain) was determined in a study of post-analysis software for immune sequencing data. This clonotype has just a few counts. Its antigen is unidentified. The library was made from cDNA and included unique molecular identifiers. TCRdb re-analysed the PCR reads in MiXCR, keeping a single row per CDR3 protein. The sample includes a few hundred thousand distinct CDR3 sequences, around a third of them seen just once. Study-wide results and caveats: Relative to controls, patients had five TRBV segments at higher frequency, with TRBV5-6, TRBV5-1 and TRBV20-1 among these.

CDR3 length: 15 amino acids. Trimming removed 2 bases from V and 2 bases from J, with 12 bases in between. Germline CDR1 and CDR2: SGHNT and YENEEA. Sample: blood. The rearrangement links TRBV11-3 to TRBJ2-5, with a tentative D call TRBD1 (6 bases). The TCR comes from a girl younger than 18 with multiple sclerosis. CDR3 DNA: TGTGCCAGCAGCTTAACAGGGCGGCAACAAGAGACCCAGTACTTC. Translated, it gives CASSLTGRQQETQYF.